The 27 T cell receptor beta chains below were found in one sample sequenced in a study of tumor-infiltrating lymphocytes in primary liver carcinoma. Unsorted bulk tissue of about 17-32 mg yielded co-extracted RNA and DNA. From approximately 500 ng total RNA, TCR beta cDNA was generated with a primer in the constant region. Each TCR beta library was derived from three nested multiplex PCR rounds that employed slightly modified ARM-PCR. Two initial PCR rounds of 10 to 11 cycles each paired TRBV1-TRBV30 forward primers with a C-beta reverse primer. TCRdb redid the calling of the multiplex PCR reads with MiXCR, one entry per CDR3 protein. The table has 45,000 to 55,000 distinct CDR3 sequences, about 68% seen once; the top ten hold about a quarter. The sequenced sample consisted of liver tumor tissue from sampling region 2. Subset reported: tumor region T2, inferior pole. These TCRs come from a man aged 40-49 years with primary liver carcinoma and hepatitis B virus infection.

The genes are TRBV6-1 and TRBJ2-1; 10 bases fit TRBD2. From germline, CDR1 is MNHNS and CDR2 SASEGT. This CDR3 is built from 16 residues. With V trimmed by 5 bases and J by 8 bases, 12 bases remained unmatched. CDR3 loop: CASSLILAGVEDEQFF. The CDR3 DNA follows: TGTGCCAGCAGTCTAATTCTAGCGGGAGTAGAAGATGAGCAGTTCTTC.

This clonotype has a count of ten or more. The chain couples TRBV6-5 to TRBJ2-7, with D unclear. The CDR3 contains 13 residues. CDR1 is MNHEY, CDR2 SVGAGI, per germline. Trimming left V 6 bases short and J 5 bases short, with 14 bases between. CDR3 in DNA: TGTGCCAGCAGCCAACTGAGTGGGAACGAGCAGTACTTC. Translation: CASSQLSGNEQYF.

To note about this clonotype: The CDR3 does not close with the conserved phenylalanine or tryptophan, likely indicating a read error. CDR3 protein: CASSPCPEQYI. The CDR3 DNA is TGTGCCAGCAGTCCCTGTCCCGAACAGTACATC. The chain has TRBV6-1 and TRBJ2-7; D is unclear. The V and J ends lost 5 bases and 10 bases respectively, with 12 bases between them. This CDR3 has 11 amino acids. Germline values: CDR1 MNHNS, CDR2 SASEGT.

Note on this clonotype: An end of the junction does not agree with germline; a read error may underlie this. The V and J genes are TRBV5-5 and TRBJ2-5; no reliable D call. Germline V gene lookup returns CDR1 SGHKS and CDR2 YYEKEE (reference sequence). The CDR3 loop spans 17 amino acids. DNA for the CDR3: TGTGCCAGCAGCTTGGGGCTAACAAGAGTGTACCAAGTGACCCAGTACTTC. It encodes CASSLGLTRVYQVTQYF.

The chain employs TRBV29-1 and TRBJ2-2; no clear D gene. This CDR3 contains 15 residues. The germline CDR1 and CDR2 sequences are SQVTM and ANQGSEA. Trimming removed 4 bases from V and 1 base from J, with 13 bases in between. The DNA of the CDR3 is TGCAGCGTTGGGCAATCGGCATTGAACACCGGGGAGCTGTTTTTT. This gives the protein CSVGQSALNTGELFF.

This clonotype is a singleton in its sample. The gene calls are TRBV11-1 and TRBJ2-1; D may be TRBD2 (6 bases). CDR1 and CDR2 from the germline V gene are SGHAT and FQDESV (reference sequence). Trimming removed 5 bases from V and 12 bases from J, with 26 bases in between. The CDR3 has 16 amino acids. The CDR3 reads CASSIGLGLHTHVQFF. Here the CDR3 DNA reads TGTGCCAGCAGCATAGGCCTGGGACTTCATACGCACGTGCAGTTCTTC.

In the case of this clonotype: With a much larger clone just one base away, this may be a read error. The chain links TRBV5-1 to TRBJ2-7; D remains ambiguous. Trimming took off 3 bases at V and 6 bases at J, with 13 bases between the two ends. This CDR3 comprises 13 residues. Germline CDR1 is SGHRS and CDR2 is YFSETQ. The CDR3 bases are TGCGCCAGCAGCTCGGTACCTAGGGTCGAGCAGTACTTC. Translation: CASSSVPRVEQYF. Using reference TRBV5-1 and TRBJ2-7 for the parts outside the CDR3, the full variable domain is KAGVTQTPRYLIKTRGQQVTLSCSPISGHRSVSWYQQTPGQGLQFLFEYFSETQRNKGNFPGRFSGRQFSNSRSEMNVSTLELGDSALYLCASSSVPRVEQYFGPGTRLTVT.

Details on this clonotype: A read error is possible here, since a much larger clone lies one base away. This rearrangement joins TRBV11-3 to TRBJ2-5, with D unclear. The germline V gene has CDR1 SGHNT and CDR2 YENEEA. The CDR3 runs 13 residues. CDR3 protein: CANSSYSQETQYF. CDR3 sequence (DNA): TGTGCCAACAGCTCATACAGCCAAGAGACCCAGTACTTC.

The J gene is TRBJ1-2, the V gene TRBV6-6; D ambiguous. Germline CDR1 MNHNY, CDR2 SVGAGI (reference sequence). CDR3 size: 14 residues. The ends were cut back, 2 bases at V and 5 bases at J, with 12 bases in the middle. The DNA for the CDR3 is TGTGCCAGCAGTTACAGAACAGCTAGTTATGGCTACACCTTC. Translating gives CASSYRTASYGYTF.

This clonotype was recorded at least ten times. The chain couples TRBV12-3 or TRBV12-4 to TRBJ2-1; D possibly corresponds to TRBD2 (5 bases). V was pared by 6 bases and J by 5 bases, with 11 bases between. This CDR3 contains 13 residues. The CDR3 nucleotides read TGTGCCAGCAGCTGGAGAGCGGACAATGAGCAGTTCTTC. The encoded protein is CASSWRADNEQFF.

A note on this clonotype: An end of the junction differs from the germline gene, which may be a read error. The chain has TRBV12-3 or TRBV12-4 and TRBJ2-1; TRBD2 matches 11 bases. This CDR3 contains 15 residues. CDR3 loop: CTSTPGTSGPNEEFF. CDR3 bases: TGTACCAGCACCCCTGGGACTAGCGGCCCCAATGAGGAGTTCTTC.

A word on this clonotype: The junction departs from the called germline gene at one end, perhaps through a read error. V usage is TRBV6-2 or TRBV6-3 and J usage is TRBJ2-5; TRBD2 agrees at 7 bases. The CDR3 loop spans 15 amino acids. Germline CDR1 and CDR2: MNHEY and SVGEGT. The DNA for the CDR3 is TGTGCCAGCAGTCCCAGGACTAGAGTAGTTCGTGGCCAGAACTTC. The encoded protein is CASSPRTRVVRGQNF.

This clonotype appeared once. A much larger clone differs by one base, so this may be a read error. The rearrangement links TRBV30 to TRBJ1-2; no definite D call. This CDR3 spans 13 amino acids. CDR1 is GTSNPN, CDR2 SVGIG, per germline (reference sequence). The CDR3 coding sequence is TGTGCCTCAGCATACGGCAGTAACTATGGCTACGCCTTC. Its protein is CASAYGSNYGYAF.

Of note for this clonotype: Because it lacks the conserved phenylalanine or tryptophan at the end, this CDR3 is likely a read error. J is TRBJ2-2 and V is TRBV5-5; D remains unclear. CDR1 is SGHKS, CDR2 YYEKEE, per germline (reference sequence). The CDR3 runs to 16 residues. The CDR3 sequence: CASNLESTLMTGELFL. The CDR3 bases are TGTGCCAGCAACTTGGAATCTACCTTAATGACCGGGGAGCTGTTTCTT.

This chain uses TRBV6-1 with TRBJ2-7; D might be TRBD2 (5 bases). Germline-derived CDR1 and CDR2 are MNHNS and SASEGT. The CDR3 is made up of 12 amino acids. Deletions cut 2 bases from V and 9 bases from J, with 11 bases between. DNA of the CDR3: TGTGCCAGCAGTGAATCTCGGGATAGGCAGTACTTC. Its protein product is CASSESRDRQYF.

Comments on this clonotype: Being one base from a much bigger clone, this may be a read error. The chain couples TRBV29-1 to TRBJ1-1, with D hard to call. The ends were cut back, 3 bases at V and 10 bases at J, with 24 bases in the middle. Germline CDR1 SQVTM, CDR2 ANQGSEA. The CDR3 spans 15 residues. The CDR3 nucleotides read TGCAGCGTTGACCACCCTTTGGTACGACATGGGAGAGCTTTCTTT. Protein: CSVDHPLVRHGRAFF.

In regard to this clonotype: Since the CDR3 does not end with the conserved phenylalanine or tryptophan, this likely comes from a read error. This chain links TRBV24-1 with TRBJ1-2; TRBD1 aligns across 7 bases. The CDR3 extends over 13 amino acids. J lost 4 bases, V lost 5 bases, and 3 bases had no gene match. Germline CDR1 KGHDR, CDR2 SFDVKD. The CDR3 nucleotides read TGTGCCACCAGTGGACAGGGTTCCTATGGCTACACCGTC. Protein sequence: CATSGQGSYGYTV.

Regarding this clonotype: Relative to the germline gene, one junction end is altered; a read error may explain this. The rearrangement links TRBV10-1 to TRBJ2-1; D might be TRBD2 (7 bases). The CDR3 has 20 amino acids. Germline V gives CDR1 WNHNN, CDR2 SYGVQD (reference sequence). The CDR3 DNA reads TGCGACAGCAGTGAGAGGTTGGGGGGCCTGACTGGCGGGACTATTAATGAGCAGTTCTTC. Translation gives CDSSERLGGLTGGTINEQFF.

At least ten counts were recorded for this clonotype. This sequence joins TRBV28 and TRBJ1-1, with a tentative D call TRBD1 (5 bases). The CDR3 is made up of 14 amino acids. V was trimmed by 5 bases and J by 1 base, leaving 11 bases between them. Germline CDR1 and CDR2: MDHEN and SYDVKM. In DNA, the CDR3 is TGTGCCAGCAGTCCAGGGTGGGGGAACACTGAAGCTTTCTTT. This sequence encodes CASSPGWGNTEAFF. The full variable domain, in which reference TRBV28 and TRBJ1-1 provide the parts outside the CDR3, is DVKVTQSSRYLVKRTGEKVFLECVQDMDHENMFWYRQDPGLGLRLIYFSYDVKMKEKGDIPEGYSVSREKKERFSLILESASTNQTSMYLCASSPGWGNTEAFFGQGTRLTVV.

A note on this clonotype: Here the CDR3 omits its conserved ending phenylalanine or tryptophan, so a read error is the likely source. This sequence joins TRBV6-5 and TRBJ2-7, with D possibly TRBD2 on 5 matching bases. V lost 11 bases to trimming and J lost 2 bases, with 19 bases between them. CDR3 length equals 14 residues. In germline, CDR1 is MNHEY, CDR2 SVGAGI. In DNA form, the CDR3 reads TGTGCCTCCAGGCCTGAGGTACTAGCCTACGAGCAGTACTTA. Encoded protein: CASRPEVLAYEQYL.

Points on this clonotype: This clone may be a read error of a much larger clone one base away. V usage is TRBV30 and J usage is TRBJ1-5, with D perhaps matching TRBD1 (5 bases). V lost 0 bases to trimming and J lost 4 bases, with 10 bases between them. CDR1 is GTSNPN, CDR2 SVGIG, per germline (reference sequence). CDR3 length: 14 amino acids. CDR3 DNA sequence: TGTGCCTGGAGTGTACGGGACGAAAATCAGCCCCAGCATTTT. It translates to CAWSVRDENQPQHF.

Details on this clonotype: An end of the junction differs from the germline gene, which may be a read error. The gene calls are TRBV6-5 and TRBJ2-1; weak D call: TRBD1 (6 bases). The CDR3 runs to 15 residues. Germline V lookup: CDR1 MNHEY, CDR2 SVGAGI. In nucleotides, the CDR3 is TGTGCTAGCAGGACGGACGGGACACAGACGGATGAGCAGTTCTTC. Translated, it gives CASRTDGTQTDEQFF.

The genes are TRBV3-1 and TRBJ2-1, with a weak D call TRBD2 (5 bases). Germline CDR1 reads LGHDT; CDR2 reads YNNKEL (reference sequence). The CDR3 has 21 amino acids. V lost 3 bases, J lost 0 bases, and 27 bases lay in between. CDR3 in amino acids: CASSQRITAVHGRSSYNEQFF. The CDR3, as DNA: TGTGCCAGCAGCCAGAGGATTACAGCGGTCCATGGGCGGAGCTCCTACAATGAGCAGTTCTTC.

Remarks on this clonotype: Mismatch with germline at one junction end may stem from a read error. The J gene is TRBJ2-7, the V gene TRBV11-2; no clear D. Germline V gene lookup returns CDR1 SGHAT and CDR2 FQNNGV. The length of the CDR3 is 14 residues. CDR3 in DNA: TGTGCCAGCAGCTTAACTAATGGAGCCTACGAGCATTACTTC. Residues: CASSLTNGAYEHYF.

Concerning this clonotype: Since no conserved phenylalanine or tryptophan closes the CDR3, a read error is the likely cause. The chain carries TRBV4-1 and TRBJ2-7, with D possibly called TRBD1 or TRBD2 (5 bases each). This CDR3 spans 14 amino acids. Germline lookup yields CDR1 MGHRA and CDR2 YSYEKL. The CDR3, as DNA: TGCGCCAGTAGCCAAGAGGGGCAGGCCTACGAGCAGTACTTA. Protein: CASSQEGQAYEQYL.

This clonotype was observed many times. The chain recombines TRBV7-9 with TRBJ2-4, with D possibly being TRBD2 (6 bases). V was cut by 4 bases and J by 2 bases, with 15 bases left in between. In germline, CDR1 is SEHNR, CDR2 FQNEAQ (reference sequence). The CDR3 spans 16 residues. CDR3 nucleotide sequence: TGTGCCAGCAGCTCACCAGCGGAGGGGTCCAAAAACATTCAGTACTTC. Protein product: CASSSPAEGSKNIQYF.

Concerning this clonotype: At one end the junction does not follow the germline gene, possibly because of a read error. The genes are TRBV29-1 and TRBJ2-1; D ambiguous. This CDR3 contains 14 residues. Germline V gene data show CDR1 as SQVTM and CDR2 as ANQGSEA. CDR3 protein: CSVARTLTESERFF. The CDR3 nucleotides read TGCAGCGTCGCCCGAACGCTAACGGAAAGCGAGCGGTTCTTC.